A single sample is the source of the 29 T cell receptor beta chains below, sequenced in a study of blood T cell repertoires in COVID-19. TCRdb keeps only in-frame clones here, not all; method: immunoSEQ multiplex PCR. Among a few hundred thousand clones listed, 85% to 90% were seen once. Sequencing was performed on peripheral blood. The receptors shown here come from a man at least 80 years old with acute or convalescent COVID-19.

The chain is built from TRBV7-2 and TRBJ2-7, with D possibly TRBD2 on 6 matching bases. Trimming left V 4 bases short and J 1 base short, with 14 bases between. CDR3 length: 15 amino acids. The germline V gene has CDR1 SGHTA and CDR2 FQGNSA. CDR3 amino acids: CASSSSGLKSYEQYF. The CDR3 DNA is TGTGCCAGCAGCTCCTCGGGACTCAAATCCTACGAGCAGTACTTC.

The chain uses TRBV7-9 and TRBJ2-1; 8 nucleotides match TRBD2. J gave up 9 bases and V 0 bases, and 7 bases lay outside the gene matches. The germline CDR1 and CDR2 sequences are SEHNR and FQNEAQ (reference sequence). CDR3 size: 15 residues. In DNA form, the CDR3 reads TGTGCCAGCAGCTTAGCGCGGGGGGCTGTTGGTGAGCAGTTCTTC. This encodes CASSLARGAVGEQFF.

The rearrangement links TRBV4-2 to TRBJ1-2; D gene uncertain. This CDR3 contains 14 residues. The V gene lost 0 bases and the J gene lost 8 bases, with 13 bases spanning the gap. The germline CDR1 and CDR2 sequences are LGHNA and YNFKEQ. The CDR3 protein is CASSQDGPGWGYTF. In DNA form, the CDR3 reads TGTGCCAGCAGCCAAGATGGCCCAGGTTGGGGCTACACCTTC.

The J gene is TRBJ2-3, the V gene TRBV6-2 or TRBV6-3, with 12 bases that match TRBD2. The V gene end was trimmed by 0 bases and the J gene end by 7 bases; junction bases not matched to a gene: 2. The CDR3 length is 15 residues. Looked up from germline, CDR1 is MNHEY and CDR2 is SVGEGT. CDR3 sequence: CASSYSGLAGNTQYF. The CDR3 nucleotides read TGTGCCAGCAGTTACTCCGGACTAGCGGGGAATACGCAGTATTTT.

V and J are TRBV2 and TRBJ2-3; the D gene is possibly TRBD1 (6 bases). V was shortened by 5 bases and J by 3 bases, with 12 bases between the two germline ends. The CDR3 is 14 residues long. The germline CDR1 and CDR2 sequences are SNHLY and FYNNEI. This chain's CDR3 is CASSRETGTDTQYF. The CDR3 DNA reads TGTGCCAGCAGTAGGGAGACAGGAACAGATACGCAGTATTTT.

This clone was observed once. The rearrangement uses TRBV7-6 and TRBJ2-3; D ambiguous. Trimming stripped 0 bases from V and 1 base from J, with 14 bases between. Germline values: CDR1 SGHVS, CDR2 FNYEAQ. The CDR3 has 17 residues. This CDR3 is CASSLALPNAGTDTQYF. The CDR3 nucleotides read TGTGCCAGCAGCTTAGCGCTTCCGAATGCGGGCACAGATACGCAGTATTTT.

The chain is built from TRBV3-1 (or the pseudogene TRBV3-2) and TRBJ2-5, with D possibly being TRBD1 (6 bases). The CDR3 contains 14 residues. Trimming left V 2 bases short and J 3 bases short, with 10 bases between. Germline loops: CDR1 LGHDT, CDR2 YNNKEL (reference sequence). The chain's CDR3 is CASSQQGIEETQYF. The CDR3 region has the DNA TGTGCCAGCAGCCAACAGGGGATAGAAGAGACCCAGTACTTC.

J is TRBJ2-1 and V is TRBV2, with 10 bases that match TRBD2. J gave up 14 bases and V 6 bases, and 16 bases lay outside the gene matches. CDR1 and CDR2 from the germline V gene are SNHLY and FYNNEI. The CDR3 has 15 amino acids. CDR3 protein: CASSRSAGGPSVEFF. Here the CDR3 DNA reads TGTGCCAGCAGCAGATCAGCGGGGGGGCCATCCGTGGAGTTCTTC.

DNA for the CDR3: TGCGCCAGCAGCCAAGTTAGGGGTCACAACCAGCCCCAGCATTTT. Its protein is CASSQVRGHNQPQHF. The rearrangement links TRBV4-1 to TRBJ1-5, with D maybe TRBD1 (5 bases). This CDR3 region has 15 residues. The V gene's germline CDR1 is MGHRA and CDR2 YSYEKL. Trimming took off 1 base at V and 7 bases at J, with 14 bases between the two ends.

The J gene is TRBJ2-3, the V gene TRBV19; maybe TRBD1 (5 bases). Trimming stripped 1 base from V and 2 bases from J, with 10 bases between. Germline V gene data show CDR1 as LNHDA and CDR2 as SQIVND (reference sequence). The CDR3 is made up of 15 amino acids. The CDR3: CASSIGGQFTDTQYF. Written as DNA, the CDR3 is TGTGCCAGTAGTATAGGGGGCCAGTTCACAGATACGCAGTATTTT.

This chain links TRBV18 with TRBJ1-1, with 8 bases aligning to TRBD1. The CDR3 length is 13 residues. The J segment lost 7 bases and the V segment lost 6 bases, leaving 7 bases of the junction unmatched. The germline V gene has CDR1 KGHSH and CDR2 LQKENI. The CDR3 nucleotides read TGTGCCAGCTCTACCACAGGGGGGATTGAAGCTTTCTTT. Translation gives CASSTTGGIEAFF.

The chain has TRBV6-5 and TRBJ2-7, with TRBD1 matching 9 bases. Per germline, CDR1 MNHEY and CDR2 SVGAGI. V shed 2 bases and J 2 bases; nucleotides not matched to a gene: 7. The CDR3 sequence is 16 residues long. This CDR3 is CASSYTGTGPPYEQYF. The CDR3 nucleotides read TGTGCCAGCAGTTACACAGGGACAGGGCCTCCCTACGAGCAGTACTTC.

Here the CDR3 reads CAISESGRRQNRGSSYEQYF. CDR3 DNA: TGTGCCATCAGTGAGTCGGGTCGACGACAGAACCGGGGGAGCTCCTACGAGCAGTACTTC. The chain recombines TRBV10-3 with TRBJ2-7, with a tentative D call TRBD2 (6 bases). Deletions cut 0 bases from V and 0 bases from J, with 24 bases between. Germline-derived CDR1 and CDR2 are ENHRY and SYGVKD. This CDR3 spans 20 amino acids.

The chain is built from TRBV4-3 and TRBJ1-4, with a possible D match to TRBD1 (5 bases). The CDR3 loop spans 15 amino acids. The germline V gene has CDR1 LGHNA and CDR2 YSLEER. Trimming took 0 bases from V and 8 from J, leaving 13 bases between them. The CDR3 nucleotides read TGCGCCAGCAGCCAAGATGTGGGGGGTGGCGAAAAACTGTTTTTT. This codes for CASSQDVGGGEKLFF.

CDR3 amino acids: CASSPALAGEQYF. DNA of the CDR3: TGTGCCAGCAGTCCCGCCCTCGCGGGAGAGCAGTACTTC. V is TRBV12-3 or TRBV12-4 and J is TRBJ2-7, with a tentative D call TRBD2 (6 bases). This CDR3 is 13 amino acids long. V was trimmed by 5 bases and J by 7 bases, leaving 15 bases between them.

Here the CDR3 DNA reads TGCGCCAGCAGCTTGGCCAGTACAGTCCCTAACTATGGCTACACCTTC. Its protein product is CASSLASTVPNYGYTF. The genes are TRBV5-1 and TRBJ1-2; D not certain. Germline CDR1 is SGHRS and CDR2 is YFSETQ. The V gene lost 0 bases and the J gene lost 0 bases, with 12 bases spanning the gap. The CDR3 is made up of 16 amino acids.

J is TRBJ2-2 and V is TRBV11-1, with 13 bases fitting TRBD2. CDR1 and CDR2 from the germline V gene are SGHAT and FQDESV (reference sequence). The CDR3 contains 15 residues. V dropped 5 bases and J dropped 6; count of bases not matched to a gene: 3. The CDR3 sequence: CASSRTSGGAGELFF. As DNA, the CDR3 is TGTGCCAGCAGCCGGACTAGCGGGGGAGCCGGGGAGCTGTTTTTT.

The gene calls are TRBV4-3 and TRBJ2-1; TRBD1 agrees at 10 bases. Germline CDR1 and CDR2: LGHNA and YSLEER. The CDR3 extends over 17 amino acids. Trimming cost V 1 base and J 6 bases; bases outside gene matches: 9. The CDR3 nucleotides read TGCGCCAGCAGCCAAGCCCCGCCGGGACAGGGGTTCAATGAGCAGTTCTTC. It is translated as CASSQAPPGQGFNEQFF.

CDR3 nucleotide sequence: TGCGCCAGCAGCTTATCAGGGGATGGTTCACCCCTCCACTTT. Its protein is CASSLSGDGSPLHF. The chain carries TRBV5-1 and TRBJ1-6; D perhaps matches TRBD1 (6 bases). V lost 2 bases to trimming and J lost 9 bases, with 12 bases between them. Germline V CDR1 and CDR2: SGHRS, YFSETQ. The CDR3 has 14 residues. Combining the CDR3 with reference TRBV5-1 and TRBJ1-6 gives the whole variable domain KAGVTQTPRYLIKTRGQQVTLSCSPISGHRSVSWYQQTPGQGLQFLFEYFSETQRNKGNFPGRFSGRQFSNSRSEMNVSTLELGDSALYLCASSLSGDGSPLHFGNGTRLTVT.

This clone was counted once. The J gene is TRBJ2-5, the V gene TRBV7-3; D is perhaps TRBD2 (5 bases). Germline V gene data show CDR1 as SGHTA and CDR2 as FQGTGA. CDR3 length: 13 residues. Trimming shortened V by 3 bases and J by 5 bases, and 10 bases separated the two germline ends. CDR3 amino acids: CASSFRDSETQYF. Here the CDR3 DNA reads TGTGCCAGCAGCTTTCGGGATTCGGAGACCCAGTACTTC.

The chain carries TRBV19 and TRBJ1-5, with 8 bases lining up with TRBD1. The CDR3 extends over 15 amino acids. The junction had 11 bases not matched to a gene; V was cut back by 5 bases and J by 8 bases. Germline-derived CDR1 and CDR2 are LNHDA and SQIVND (reference sequence). The CDR3 sequence is CASSPDRGILEPQHF. Here the CDR3 DNA reads TGTGCCAGTAGTCCAGACAGGGGCATACTCGAGCCCCAGCATTTT.

This clone has a single count. An end of the junction does not agree with germline; a read error may underlie this. The chain uses TRBV7-9 and TRBJ1-1; 9 positions agree with TRBD1. The CDR3 totals 14 residues. Germline CDR1 reads SEHNR; CDR2 reads FQNEAQ (reference sequence). Here the CDR3 DNA reads TGTGCCAGCACCTTAATGTCGGGACAGGGAGGCGCTTTCTTT. Translating it yields CASTLMSGQGGAFF.

This clone was detected only once. The V and J genes are TRBV14 and TRBJ2-1, with 11 positions matching TRBD2. The CDR3 sequence is 18 residues long. Germline assignment: CDR1 SGHDN and CDR2 FVKESK. The V segment lost 0 bases and the J segment 7 bases; nucleotides outside the gene matches: 11. CDR3 DNA sequence: TGTGCCAGCAGCCAAGAGATCATAACTAGCGGGAGAGTAAATGAGCAGTTCTTC. It yields the protein CASSQEIITSGRVNEQFF.

The chain combines TRBV7-9 with TRBJ1-4; D is undetermined. V was cut by 5 bases and J by 4 bases, with 14 bases left in between. This CDR3 spans 15 amino acids. Germline CDR1 is SEHNR and CDR2 is FQNEAQ (reference sequence). Here the CDR3 DNA reads TGTGCCAGCAGCACCGCAGGCAGTTTTAATGAAAAACTGTTTTTT. Translation: CASSTAGSFNEKLFF.

The chain employs TRBV7-9 and TRBJ1-5, with D unclear. Germline loops: CDR1 SEHNR, CDR2 FQNEAQ (reference sequence). Trimming stripped 0 bases from V and 4 bases from J, with 7 bases between. The CDR3 is 14 amino acids. The CDR3 DNA reads TGTGCCAGCAGCTTAGCGGGGAGGAATCAGCCCCAGCATTTT. It translates to CASSLAGRNQPQHF.

The chain links TRBV5-1 to TRBJ2-7; 8 nucleotides line up with TRBD1. The CDR3 totals 14 residues. J gave up 7 bases and V 0 bases, and 6 bases lay outside the gene matches. Germline CDR1 SGHRS, CDR2 YFSETQ. The chain's CDR3 is CASSLAQGAREQYF. For the CDR3, the DNA is TGCGCCAGCAGCTTGGCTCAGGGGGCGAGGGAGCAGTACTTC.

Worth noting for this clone: Other DNA sequences in the same sample also yield this CDR3. J is TRBJ2-7 and V is TRBV6-5; no clear D gene. The germline V and J ends were trimmed by 0 bases and 2 bases, with 8 bases remaining between them. There are 14 residues in the CDR3. CDR1 is MNHEY, CDR2 SVGAGI, per germline. The DNA for the CDR3 is TGTGCCAGCAGTTACTCTCGAAGAGCCTACGAGCAGTACTTC. It codes for CASSYSRRAYEQYF.

This sequence joins TRBV19 and TRBJ1-5; D uncertain. The CDR3 has 15 residues. Trimming shortened V by 7 bases and J by 0 bases, and 13 bases separated the two germline ends. Germline lookup yields CDR1 LNHDA and CDR2 SQIVND (reference sequence). For the CDR3, the DNA is TGTGCCAGTACCCAAACTGCCGATAGCAATCAGCCCCAGCATTTT. Protein product: CASTQTADSNQPQHF.

The rearrangement links TRBV28 to TRBJ2-4; TRBD2 matches at 8 bases. The CDR3 consists of 15 residues. V dropped 5 bases and J dropped 6; count of bases not matched to a gene: 9. Germline values: CDR1 MDHEN, CDR2 SYDVKM. The CDR3 loop reads CASSSPRGGANIQYF. In DNA form, the CDR3 reads TGTGCCAGCAGTAGCCCCCGGGGGGGAGCAAACATTCAGTACTTC.